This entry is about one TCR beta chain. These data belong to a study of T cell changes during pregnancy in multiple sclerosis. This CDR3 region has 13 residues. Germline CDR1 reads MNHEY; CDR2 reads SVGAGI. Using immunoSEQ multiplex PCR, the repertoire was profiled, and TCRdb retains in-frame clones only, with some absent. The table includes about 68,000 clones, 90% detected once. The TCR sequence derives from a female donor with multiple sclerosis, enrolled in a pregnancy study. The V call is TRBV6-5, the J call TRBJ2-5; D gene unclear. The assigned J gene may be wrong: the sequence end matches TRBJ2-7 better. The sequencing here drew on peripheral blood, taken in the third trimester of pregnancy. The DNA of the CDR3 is TGTGCCAGCAGTTACTCACAGAGCTACGAGCAGTACTTC. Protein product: CASSYSQSYEQYF.